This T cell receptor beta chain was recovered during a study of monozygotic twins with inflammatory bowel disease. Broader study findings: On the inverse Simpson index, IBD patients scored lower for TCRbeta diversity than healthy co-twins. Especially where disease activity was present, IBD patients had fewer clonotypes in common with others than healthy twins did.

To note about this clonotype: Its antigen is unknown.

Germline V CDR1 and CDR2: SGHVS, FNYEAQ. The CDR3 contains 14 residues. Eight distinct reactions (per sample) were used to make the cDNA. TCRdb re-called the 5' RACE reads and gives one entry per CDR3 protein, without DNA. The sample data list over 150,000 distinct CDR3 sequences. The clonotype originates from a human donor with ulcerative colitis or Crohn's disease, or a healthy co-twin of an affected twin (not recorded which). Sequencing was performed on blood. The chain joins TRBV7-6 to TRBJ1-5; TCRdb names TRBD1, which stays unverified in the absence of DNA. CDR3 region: CASSVGQSNQPQHF.